The rows below give T cell receptor beta chains drawn from one sample of a study of blood T cell repertoires in COVID-19. Sequencing used immunoSEQ multiplex PCR; TCRdb keeps in-frame clones, though not all of them. The sample carries more than 250,000 clones, 80% to 90% recorded once. The sample comprised peripheral blood. The receptor set was obtained from a middle-aged man with active or convalescent COVID-19. The CDR3 runs from the conserved cysteine through the conserved F or W. The D gene is left open where the match is weak.

J: TRBJ2-7
D: TRBD2
V: TRBV29-1
CDR3: CSVGGGRAGDEQYF
DNA: TGCAGCGTTGGGGGCGGGAGGGCCGGCGACGAGCAGTACTTC

J: TRBJ2-7
D: NA
V: TRBV6-2/TRBV6-3
CDR3: CASSYMADYEQYF
DNA: TGTGCCAGCAGTTATATGGCGGATTACGAGCAGTACTTC

J: TRBJ2-2
D: NA
V: TRBV13
CDR3: CASSHTNTGELFF
DNA: TGTGCCAGCAGCCACACGAACACCGGGGAGCTGTTTTTT

J: TRBJ1-5
D: NA
V: TRBV7-2
CDR3: CASSLVGGGRNQPQHF
DNA: TGTGCCAGCAGCTTAGTCGGCGGGGGCCGCAATCAGCCCCAGCATTTT

J: TRBJ2-1
D: NA
V: TRBV5-1
CDR3: CASSLSPASGEQFF
DNA: TGCGCCAGCAGCTTGTCCCCGGCATCGGGTGAGCAGTTCTTC

J: TRBJ1-5
D: NA
V: TRBV15
CDR3: CATSRDQGAGAFWGNQPQHF
DNA: TGTGCCACCAGCAGAGATCAAGGGGCGGGGGCCTTCTGGGGCAATCAGCCCCAGCATTTT

J: TRBJ2-7
D: TRBD1
V: TRBV28
CDR3: CASRYRGSYEQYF
DNA: TGTGCCAGCAGGTACAGGGGATCCTACGAGCAGTACTTC

J: TRBJ1-4
D: NA
V: TRBV18
CDR3: CASSQGDLEKLFF
DNA: TGTGCCAGCTCACAGGGGGATCTAGAAAAACTGTTTTTT

J: TRBJ2-1
D: TRBD2
V: TRBV28
CDR3: CARSFAGGRGSYNEQFF
DNA: TGTGCCCGCAGTTTCGCGGGGGGGCGGGGCTCCTACAATGAGCAGTTCTTC

J: TRBJ2-7
D: TRBD1
V: TRBV7-2
CDR3: CASSPGQGYYEQYF
DNA: TGTGCCAGCAGCCCCGGACAGGGATACTACGAGCAGTACTTC

J: TRBJ1-4
D: NA
V: TRBV28
CDR3: CASSLWPSNEKLFF
DNA: TGTGCCAGCAGTTTGTGGCCGTCTAATGAAAAACTGTTTTTT

J: TRBJ1-3
D: NA
V: TRBV7-9
CDR3: CASSFRGISGNTIYF
DNA: TGTGCCAGCAGCTTTAGGGGGATCTCTGGAAACACCATATATTTT

J: TRBJ1-4
D: NA
V: TRBV19
CDR3: CASSPRVGEKLFF
DNA: TGTGCCAGTAGTCCCAGGGTGGGCGAAAAACTGTTTTTT

J: TRBJ2-1
D: TRBD2
V: TRBV11-3
CDR3: CASSLRLAGNNEQFF
DNA: TGTGCCAGCAGCTTACGTCTAGCGGGTAACAATGAGCAGTTCTTC

J: TRBJ1-1
D: NA
V: TRBV7-9
CDR3: CASSPFDGGPSAEAFF
DNA: TGTGCCAGCAGCCCCTTCGACGGGGGGCCAAGTGCTGAAGCTTTCTTT

J: TRBJ1-2
D: NA
V: TRBV18
CDR3: CASSPSPVARGNGYTF
DNA: TGTGCCAGCTCACCGTCCCCCGTGGCCAGGGGAAATGGCTACACCTTC

J: TRBJ2-3
D: NA
V: TRBV10-1
CDR3: CASSEGGSDTQYF
DNA: TGCGCCAGCAGCGAAGGGGGTTCGGATACGCAGTATTTT

J: TRBJ1-3
D: TRBD1
V: TRBV7-2
CDR3: CASSLTGVASSGNTIYF
DNA: TGTGCCAGCAGCTTAACAGGGGTTGCGTCCTCTGGAAACACCATATATTTT

J: TRBJ1-1
D: NA
V: TRBV7-2
CDR3: CASSFGQTNTEAFF
DNA: TGTGCCAGCAGCTTTGGACAGACGAACACTGAAGCTTTCTTT

J: TRBJ1-4
D: NA
V: TRBV28
CDR3: CASNSPQGEKLFF
DNA: TGTGCCAGCAACTCTCCTCAGGGGGAAAAACTGTTTTTT

J: TRBJ1-3
D: TRBD1
V: TRBV28
CDR3: CASSLIQGAGNTIYF
DNA: TGTGCCAGCAGTTTAATACAGGGGGCTGGAAACACCATATATTTT

J: TRBJ1-2
D: TRBD1
V: TRBV28
CDR3: CASSLGTANYGYTF
DNA: TGTGCCAGCAGTTTAGGGACAGCTAACTATGGCTACACCTTC

J: TRBJ1-5
D: TRBD1
V: TRBV7-8
CDR3: CASSAGTGGLRSNQPQHF
DNA: TGTGCCAGCAGCGCTGGGACAGGGGGCCTCAGGAGCAATCAGCCCCAGCATTTT

J: TRBJ2-1
D: NA
V: TRBV3-1/TRBV3-2
CDR3: CASSQDGETNHRTVTYNEQFF
DNA: TGTGCCAGCAGCCAAGATGGGGAGACTAACCATAGGACGGTAACCTACAATGAGCAGTTCTTC

J: TRBJ2-7
D: NA
V: TRBV6-5
CDR3: CASKSSFREQYF
DNA: TGTGCCAGCAAATCCTCTTTCCGGGAGCAGTACTTC

J: TRBJ2-2
D: NA
V: TRBV7-9
CDR3: CASSPQGSGELFF
DNA: TGTGCCAGCAGCCCCCAGGGATCCGGGGAGCTGTTTTTT

J: TRBJ2-3
D: NA
V: TRBV2
CDR3: CASRIGHHSTDTQYF
DNA: TGTGCCAGCCGAATCGGACATCATAGCACAGATACGCAGTATTTT

J: TRBJ2-7
D: NA
V: TRBV28
CDR3: CASSPHWSTYEQYF
DNA: TGTGCCAGCAGCCCCCATTGGAGCACCTACGAGCAGTACTTC

J: TRBJ2-7
D: NA
V: TRBV6-6
CDR3: CASSPGNRGEQYF
DNA: TGTGCCAGCAGTCCCGGGAATAGAGGGGAGCAGTACTTC

J: TRBJ2-2
D: TRBD1
V: TRBV5-1
CDR3: CASSVRQGADTGELFF
DNA: TGCGCCAGCAGCGTTCGACAGGGGGCCGACACCGGGGAGCTGTTTTTT

J: TRBJ1-1
D: NA
V: TRBV30
CDR3: CAWSVNRNTEAFF
DNA: TGTGCCTGGAGTGTAAATAGGAACACTGAAGCTTTCTTT

J: TRBJ2-7
D: TRBD2
V: TRBV6-5
CDR3: CASSTTGLAYEQYF
DNA: TGTGCCAGCTCGACCACGGGACTAGCCTACGAGCAGTACTTC

J: TRBJ2-5
D: TRBD2
V: TRBV7-9
CDR3: CASSKTSGGWMETQYF
DNA: TGTGCCAGCAGCAAGACTAGCGGGGGCTGGATGGAGACCCAGTACTTC

J: TRBJ1-1
D: TRBD1
V: TRBV6-5
CDR3: CASSTDRGRTEAFF
DNA: TGTGCCAGCAGTACGGACAGGGGAAGGACTGAAGCTTTCTTT

J: TRBJ1-2
D: TRBD1
V: TRBV7-2
CDR3: CASSFGTGDANYGYTF
DNA: TGTGCCAGCAGCTTCGGGACAGGGGACGCGAACTATGGCTACACCTTC

J: TRBJ2-3
D: NA
V: TRBV20-1
CDR3: CSAKTEDTQYF
DNA: TGCAGTGCCAAGACAGAAGATACGCAGTATTTT

J: TRBJ2-1
D: TRBD2
V: TRBV29-1
CDR3: CSGRTSGGAYNEQFF
DNA: TGCAGCGGGCGGACTAGCGGGGGGGCCTACAATGAGCAGTTCTTC

J: TRBJ2-5
D: TRBD1
V: TRBV5-5
CDR3: CASSQAPGTGGETQYF
DNA: TGTGCCAGCAGTCAGGCCCCCGGGACAGGGGGAGAGACCCAGTACTTC

J: TRBJ2-7
D: NA
V: TRBV6-1
CDR3: CASSDQGGPYEQYF
DNA: TGTGCCAGCAGTGATCAAGGGGGTCCCTACGAGCAGTACTTC

J: TRBJ2-7
D: TRBD2
V: TRBV18
CDR3: CASSPGSGRPYEQYF
DNA: TGTGCCAGCTCACCAGGCAGCGGGAGGCCCTACGAGCAGTACTTC

J: TRBJ1-5
D: NA
V: TRBV28
CDR3: CASSLRGAGNQPQHF
DNA: TGTGCCAGCAGTTTGCGGGGGGCTGGCAATCAGCCCCAGCATTTT

J: TRBJ1-2
D: TRBD1
V: TRBV30
CDR3: CAWHRGLGYTF
DNA: TGTGCCTGGCACAGGGGGCTGGGCTACACCTTC

J: TRBJ1-2
D: NA
V: TRBV5-6
CDR3: CASSLWGGNFYGYTF
DNA: TGTGCCAGCAGCTTGTGGGGCGGGAACTTTTATGGCTACACCTTC

J: TRBJ2-3
D: NA
V: TRBV5-1
CDR3: CASSESLVDTQYF
DNA: TGCGCCAGCAGCGAGAGCCTAGTAGATACGCAGTATTTT

J: TRBJ2-1
D: TRBD1
V: TRBV11-2
CDR3: CASSLVQGYEQFF
DNA: TGTGCCAGCAGCTTAGTACAGGGGTATGAGCAGTTCTTC

J: TRBJ1-2
D: TRBD1
V: TRBV5-5
CDR3: CASSFRDSVRNYGYTF
DNA: TGTGCCAGCAGCTTCAGGGACAGTGTTCGTAACTATGGCTACACCTTC

J: TRBJ1-2
D: NA
V: TRBV7-2
CDR3: CASSLVGPANYGYTF
DNA: TGTGCCAGCAGCTTAGTTGGGCCAGCTAACTATGGCTACACCTTC